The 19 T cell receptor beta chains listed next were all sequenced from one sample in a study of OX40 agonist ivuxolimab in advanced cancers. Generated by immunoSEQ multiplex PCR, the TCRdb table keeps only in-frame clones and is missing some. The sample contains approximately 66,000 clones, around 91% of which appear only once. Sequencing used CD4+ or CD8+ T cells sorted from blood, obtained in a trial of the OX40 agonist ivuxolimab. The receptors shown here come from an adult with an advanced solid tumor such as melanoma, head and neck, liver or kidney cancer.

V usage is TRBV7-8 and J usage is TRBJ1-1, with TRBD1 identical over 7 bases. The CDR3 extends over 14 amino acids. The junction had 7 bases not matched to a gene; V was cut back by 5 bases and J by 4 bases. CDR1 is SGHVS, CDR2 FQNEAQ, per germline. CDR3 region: CASSPDRTATEAFF. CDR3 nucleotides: TGTGCCAGCAGCCCGGACAGGACGGCCACTGAAGCTTTCTTT. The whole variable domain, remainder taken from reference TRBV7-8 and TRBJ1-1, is GAGVSQSPRYKVAKRGQDVALRCDPISGHVSLFWYQQALGQGPEFLTYFQNEAQLDKSGLPSDRFFAERPEGSVSTLKIQRTQQEDSAVYLCASSPDRTATEAFFGQGTRLTVV.

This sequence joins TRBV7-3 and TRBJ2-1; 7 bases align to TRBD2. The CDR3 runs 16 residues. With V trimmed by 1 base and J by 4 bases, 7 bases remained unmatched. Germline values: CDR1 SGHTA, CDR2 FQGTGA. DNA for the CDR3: TGTGCCAGCAGCTTAATTGCGGGGGATGTTTACAATGAGCAGTTCTTC. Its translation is CASSLIAGDVYNEQFF.

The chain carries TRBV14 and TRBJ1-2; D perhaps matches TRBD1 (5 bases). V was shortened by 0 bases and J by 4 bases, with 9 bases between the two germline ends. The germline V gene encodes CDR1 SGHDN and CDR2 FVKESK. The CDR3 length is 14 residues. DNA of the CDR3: TGTGCCAGCAGCCAAGATATTGGGGGCTATGGCTACACCTTC. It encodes CASSQDIGGYGYTF.

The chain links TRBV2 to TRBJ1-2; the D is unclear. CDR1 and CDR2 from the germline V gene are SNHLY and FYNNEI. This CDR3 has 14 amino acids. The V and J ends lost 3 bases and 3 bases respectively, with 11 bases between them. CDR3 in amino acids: CASSDLHRYYGYTF. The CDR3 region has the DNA TGTGCCAGCAGTGACCTCCACAGATACTATGGCTACACCTTC.

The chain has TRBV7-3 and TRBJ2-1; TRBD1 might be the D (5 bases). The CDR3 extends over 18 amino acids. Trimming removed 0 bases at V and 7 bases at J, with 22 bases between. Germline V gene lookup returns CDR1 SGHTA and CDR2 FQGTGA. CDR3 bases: TGTGCCAGCAGCTTAACACTCCGACTCGCGCAGGGCAGTAATGAGCAGTTCTTC. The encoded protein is CASSLTLRLAQGSNEQFF.

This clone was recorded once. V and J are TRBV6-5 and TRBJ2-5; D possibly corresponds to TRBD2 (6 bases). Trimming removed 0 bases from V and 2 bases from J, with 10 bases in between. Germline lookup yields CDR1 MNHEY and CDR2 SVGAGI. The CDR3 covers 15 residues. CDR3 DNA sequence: TGTGCCAGCAGTTACTCCCCGGACTATCAAGAGACCCAGTACTTC. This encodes CASSYSPDYQETQYF.

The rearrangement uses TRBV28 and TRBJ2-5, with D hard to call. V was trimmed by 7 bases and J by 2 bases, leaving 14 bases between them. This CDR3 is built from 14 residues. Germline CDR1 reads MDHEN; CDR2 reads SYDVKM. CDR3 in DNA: TGTGCCAGCAACCCCCTGATGGGACAAGAGACCCAGTACTTC. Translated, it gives CASNPLMGQETQYF.

The chain's CDR3 is CASSRVTGYYEQYF. CDR3 nucleotide sequence: TGTGCCAGCAGCCGCGTAACAGGGTACTACGAGCAGTACTTC. This chain links TRBV14 with TRBJ2-7, with D perhaps TRBD1 (6 bases). The length of the CDR3 is 14 residues. CDR1 and CDR2 (germline): SGHDN, FVKESK. V was clipped by 4 bases and J by 3 bases, with 13 bases between them.

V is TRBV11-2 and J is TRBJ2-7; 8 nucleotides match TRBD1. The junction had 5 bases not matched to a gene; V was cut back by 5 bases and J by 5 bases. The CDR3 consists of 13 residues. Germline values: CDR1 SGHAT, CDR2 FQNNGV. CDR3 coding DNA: TGTGCCAGCAGCCGGACAGGGATCCACGAGCAGTACTTC. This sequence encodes CASSRTGIHEQYF.

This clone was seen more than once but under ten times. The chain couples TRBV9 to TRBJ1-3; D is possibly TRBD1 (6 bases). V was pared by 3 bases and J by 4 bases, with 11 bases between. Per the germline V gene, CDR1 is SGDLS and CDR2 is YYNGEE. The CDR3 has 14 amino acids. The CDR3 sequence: CASSAGHGGNTIYF. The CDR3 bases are TGTGCCAGCAGCGCGGGACACGGAGGAAACACCATATATTTT. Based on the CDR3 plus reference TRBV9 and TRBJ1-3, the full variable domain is DSGVTQTPKHLITATGQRVTLRCSPRSGDLSVYWYQQSLDQGLQFLIQYYNGEERAKGNILERFSAQQFPDLHSELNLSSLELGDSALYFCASSAGHGGNTIYFGEGSWLTVV.

In DNA form, the CDR3 reads TGCGCCAGCAGCCAAGGGGGGGGCGAAGGTGAGCAGTTCTTC. Translation gives CASSQGGGEGEQFF. V gene TRBV4-3 combines with J gene TRBJ2-1; D may be TRBD2 (7 bases). This CDR3 spans 14 amino acids. Germline loops: CDR1 LGHNA, CDR2 YSLEER. The V end was cut by 1 base, the J end by 9 bases, with 13 bases between.

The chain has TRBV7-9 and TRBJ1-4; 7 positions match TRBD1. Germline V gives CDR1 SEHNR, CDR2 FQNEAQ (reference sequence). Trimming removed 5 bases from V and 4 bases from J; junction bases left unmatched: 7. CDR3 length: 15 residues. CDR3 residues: CASSPEGAGNEKLFF. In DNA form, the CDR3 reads TGTGCCAGCAGCCCAGAGGGGGCGGGTAATGAAAAACTGTTTTTT.

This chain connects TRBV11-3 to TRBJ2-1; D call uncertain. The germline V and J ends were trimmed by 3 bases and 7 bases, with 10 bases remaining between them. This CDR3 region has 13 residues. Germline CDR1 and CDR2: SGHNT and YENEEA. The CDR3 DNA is TGTGCCAGCAGCTTCACGGGTAATAATGAGCAGTTCTTC. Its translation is CASSFTGNNEQFF.

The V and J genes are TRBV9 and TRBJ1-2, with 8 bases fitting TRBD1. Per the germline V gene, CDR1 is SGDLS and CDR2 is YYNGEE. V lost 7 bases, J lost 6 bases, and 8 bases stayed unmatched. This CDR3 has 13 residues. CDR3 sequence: CASASGGADGYTF. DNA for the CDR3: TGTGCCAGCGCATCAGGGGGCGCGGATGGCTACACCTTC.

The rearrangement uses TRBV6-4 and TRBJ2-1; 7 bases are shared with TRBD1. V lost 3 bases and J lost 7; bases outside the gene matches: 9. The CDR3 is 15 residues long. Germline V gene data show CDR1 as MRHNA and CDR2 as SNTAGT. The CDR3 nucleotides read TGTGCCAGCAGTGATGGGCAGGGGGAAGCGAATGAGCAGTTCTTC. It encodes CASSDGQGEANEQFF.

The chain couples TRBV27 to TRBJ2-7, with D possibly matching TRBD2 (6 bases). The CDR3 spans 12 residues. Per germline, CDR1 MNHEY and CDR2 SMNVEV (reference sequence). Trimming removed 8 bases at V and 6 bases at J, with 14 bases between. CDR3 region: CASGSGTSEQYF. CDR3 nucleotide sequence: TGTGCCAGCGGTTCCGGGACTTCCGAGCAGTACTTC.

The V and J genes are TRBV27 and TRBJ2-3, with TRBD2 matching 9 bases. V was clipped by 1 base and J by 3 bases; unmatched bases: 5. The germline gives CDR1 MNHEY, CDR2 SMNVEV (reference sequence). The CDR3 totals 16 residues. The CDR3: CASSLYSGSRTDTQYF. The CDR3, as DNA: TGTGCCAGCAGTTTATATAGCGGGAGTAGGACAGATACGCAGTATTTT.

The CDR3 coding sequence is TGTGCCAGCAGCTTAGTACAGGGCCCCTCGGCTGGCTACACCTTC. Its translation: CASSLVQGPSAGYTF. The chain carries TRBV11-2 and TRBJ1-2, with D perhaps TRBD1 (6 bases). With 1 base removed from V and 7 bases from J, the gap between germline ends came to 16 bases. The V gene's germline CDR1 is SGHAT and CDR2 FQNNGV. This CDR3 is 15 amino acids long.

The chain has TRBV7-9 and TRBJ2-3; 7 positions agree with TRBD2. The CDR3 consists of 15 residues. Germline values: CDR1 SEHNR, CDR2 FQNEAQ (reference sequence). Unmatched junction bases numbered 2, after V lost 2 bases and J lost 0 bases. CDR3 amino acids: CASSLWRGSTDTQYF. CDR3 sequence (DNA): TGTGCCAGCAGCTTATGGCGGGGGAGCACAGATACGCAGTATTTT.